The 21 T cell receptor beta chains in this list originate from one sample, sequenced in a study of blood T cells in healthy people across ages. PCR was performed a second time for about 7 to 12 cycles using a sample-barcoded 5' primer and a J-beta primer mix. TCRdb analysed the 5' RACE reads with MiXCR anew, one entry per CDR3 protein. The sample records 450,000 to 650,000 distinct CDR3 sequences, around 24% being singletons. This sample also belongs to another study, concerning T cells of mothers and their children.

Material: blood. The receptors shown here come from a boy between 10 and 17 years old in good health.

V gene TRBV9 combines with J gene TRBJ1-5; D is perhaps TRBD1 (5 bases). The CDR3 sequence is 13 residues long. CDR1 and CDR2 from the germline V gene are SGDLS and YYNGEE. The V end lost 5 bases, the J end lost 4 bases, and 10 bases lay between the germline ends. CDR3 loop: CASSDGGNQPQHF. The CDR3, as DNA: TGTGCCAGCAGTGACGGGGGAAATCAGCCCCAGCATTTT.

As regards this clonotype: Given a much more abundant clone one base away, this may be a read error. The chain has TRBV28 and TRBJ1-2; D call uncertain. CDR1 is MDHEN and CDR2 is SYDVKM in the germline V gene. The CDR3 has 11 residues. DNA of the CDR3: TGTGCCAGCAGCAAGAACTTTGGCCACACCTTC. Protein sequence: CASSKNFGHTF.

The CDR3 is CASSQDYIGFSNQPQHF. In nucleotides, the CDR3 is TGCGCCAGCAGCCAAGATTATATAGGGTTTAGCAATCAGCCCCAGCATTTT. The V and J genes are TRBV4-1 and TRBJ1-5; unclear D gene. The CDR3 is 17 residues long. V was shortened by 0 bases and J by 0 bases, with 12 bases between the two germline ends. Germline lookup yields CDR1 MGHRA and CDR2 YSYEKL.

There are a few counts of this clonotype. This chain links TRBV27 with TRBJ1-6, with a possible D match to TRBD1 (5 bases). The CDR3 has 16 amino acids. Trimming left V 5 bases short and J 10 bases short, with 21 bases between. CDR1 is MNHEY, CDR2 SMNVEV, per germline (reference sequence). The CDR3 protein is CASSTPQGRGRSPLHF. The DNA of the CDR3 is TGTGCCAGCAGTACTCCTCAGGGAAGGGGACGATCACCCCTCCACTTT.

This clonotype showed up just a few times. This chain connects TRBV7-9 to TRBJ1-5; D gene ambiguous. V lost 5 bases, J lost 7 bases, and 9 bases lay in between. Germline CDR1 SEHNR, CDR2 FQNEAQ (reference sequence). CDR3 length: 12 residues. The CDR3 DNA reads as TGTGCCAGCAGCGAAGACGGGCAGCCCCAGCATTTT. Its protein is CASSEDGQPQHF.

V is TRBV27 and J is TRBJ2-5; D is possibly TRBD1 (6 bases). The J call is uncertain, as TRBJ2-7 better fits the DNA end. Germline V gene data show CDR1 as MNHEY and CDR2 as SMNVEV (reference sequence). The CDR3 totals 13 residues. The CDR3, as DNA: TGTGCCAGCAGTTACAGGGTATGGTACGAGCAGTACTTC. Encoded protein: CASSYRVWYEQYF.

This clonotype was seen only once. This chain joins TRBV5-5 and TRBJ2-7, with TRBD1 matching over 9 bases. Per the germline V gene, CDR1 is SGHKS and CDR2 is YYEKEE (reference sequence). The junction had 8 bases not matched to a gene; V was cut back by 4 bases and J by 6 bases. The CDR3 length is 14 residues. The CDR3 nucleotides read TGTGCCAGCAGCGCCTGGGACAGGGCCCTCGAGCAGTACTTC. This gives the protein CASSAWDRALEQYF.

A few counts support this clonotype. The chain recombines TRBV28 with TRBJ2-1; 7 bases fit TRBD2. The germline V gene encodes CDR1 MDHEN and CDR2 SYDVKM. V dropped 0 bases and J dropped 8; count of bases not matched to a gene: 4. This CDR3 region has 14 residues. This CDR3 reads CASSLWGGRYEQFF. Written as DNA, the CDR3 is TGTGCCAGCAGTTTATGGGGAGGGAGATATGAGCAGTTCTTC.

J is TRBJ1-4 and V is TRBV6-6; D call uncertain. The germline V and J ends were trimmed by 2 bases and 8 bases, with 6 bases remaining between them. Germline loops: CDR1 MNHNY, CDR2 SVGAGI (reference sequence). CDR3 size: 12 residues. DNA of the CDR3: TGTGCCAGCAGTTACGCTCGGGAAAAACTGTTTTTT. Amino acid sequence: CASSYAREKLFF.

There are many counts of this clonotype. The V gene is TRBV29-1, the J gene TRBJ2-5; 8 nucleotides align to TRBD1. Germline V gene lookup returns CDR1 SQVTM and CDR2 ANQGSEA. This CDR3 has 12 amino acids. J gave up 4 bases and V 7 bases, and 5 bases lay outside the gene matches. The CDR3 is CSALRGRETQYF. CDR3 in DNA: TGCAGCGCACTCAGGGGGCGAGAGACCCAGTACTTC.

On this clonotype itself: The junction differs from germline at one of its ends, possibly a read error. The rearrangement links TRBV4-3 to TRBJ1-4, with D tentatively TRBD1 (6 bases). Per germline, CDR1 LGHNA and CDR2 YSLEER. The CDR3 extends over 16 amino acids. CDR3: CASRQDMTIGGEKLFF. Written as DNA, the CDR3 is TGCGCCAGCAGACAAGATATGACAATAGGGGGTGAAAAACTGTTTTTT.

This clonotype was observed a few times. V and J are TRBV9 and TRBJ2-7; 8 bases line up with TRBD2. There are 15 residues in the CDR3. The V and J ends lost 1 base and 7 bases, in that order; junction bases with no gene match: 10. CDR1 and CDR2 (germline): SGDLS, YYNGEE. This CDR3 is CASSVLSGSTDEQYF. The DNA of the CDR3 is TGTGCCAGCAGCGTACTAAGCGGGAGCACCGATGAGCAGTACTTC.

This clonotype occurred a few times. A much larger clone lies one base from this, so it may be a read error. The rearrangement joins TRBV4-3 to TRBJ2-7; TRBD1 is a possible D gene (6 bases). The CDR3 spans 16 residues. Germline values: CDR1 LGHNA, CDR2 YSLEER. V lost 0 bases to trimming and J lost 3 bases, with 15 bases between them. The CDR3 coding sequence is TGCGCCAGCAGCCAAGATAGGGCAGGGGACGACTACGAGCAGTACTTC. As protein: CASSQDRAGDDYEQYF.

The chain has TRBV20-1 and TRBJ2-6; tentatively, D is TRBD1 (6 bases). The CDR3 has 15 residues. V was trimmed by 0 bases and J by 2 bases, leaving 8 bases between them. CDR1 is DFQATT and CDR2 is SNEGSKA in the germline V gene (reference sequence). CDR3 loop: CSARETGTGANVLTF. The CDR3 nucleotides are TGCAGTGCTAGAGAAACAGGGACTGGGGCCAACGTCCTGACTTTC.

V usage is TRBV28 and J usage is TRBJ2-6; D ambiguous. This CDR3 comprises 16 residues. V lost 4 bases and J 0 bases, leaving 10 bases between the germline ends. Germline CDR1 is MDHEN and CDR2 is SYDVKM. The CDR3 loop reads CASSSPVDSGANVLTF. CDR3 nucleotides: TGTGCCAGCAGTTCCCCCGTGGACTCTGGGGCCAACGTCCTGACTTTC.

This clonotype has only a few counts. The chain joins TRBV9 to TRBJ2-3; TRBD2 is a possible D gene (6 bases). CDR1 is SGDLS and CDR2 is YYNGEE in the germline V gene. With 0 bases removed from V and 5 bases from J, the gap between germline ends came to 13 bases. CDR3 length: 15 residues. CDR3 DNA sequence: TGTGCCAGCAGCGTAGCGGCGGGACCTGGAGATACGCAGTATTTT. This codes for CASSVAAGPGDTQYF.

This clonotype showed up just a few times. CDR3 loop: CSVTGAPNTGELFF. For the CDR3, the DNA is TGCAGCGTGACAGGGGCCCCTAACACCGGGGAGCTGTTTTTT. The J gene is TRBJ2-2, the V gene TRBV29-1; 8 nucleotides align to TRBD1. The CDR3 runs 14 residues. J lost 2 bases, V lost 6 bases, and 5 bases had no gene match. From germline, CDR1 is SQVTM and CDR2 ANQGSEA.

The CDR3 reads CASSPTHQVQETQYF. In DNA, the CDR3 is TGTGCCAGCTCACCAACTCACCAAGTTCAAGAGACCCAGTACTTC. The V gene is TRBV18, the J gene TRBJ2-5; D unresolved. CDR3 length: 15 residues. Trimming removed 2 bases from V and 2 bases from J, with 12 bases in between. The germline gives CDR1 KGHSH, CDR2 LQKENI.

This clonotype occurred a few times. This chain joins TRBV7-9 and TRBJ2-5, with D perhaps matching TRBD2 (5 bases). Germline CDR1 SEHNR, CDR2 FQNEAQ (reference sequence). The CDR3 contains 14 residues. Deletions cut 6 bases from V and 4 bases from J, with 15 bases between. The CDR3 sequence: CASSQYSGGETQYF. The CDR3 DNA reads TGTGCCAGCAGTCAATACAGCGGCGGAGAGACCCAGTACTTC.

This chain's CDR3 is CSARPLAGTYNEQFF. The DNA for the CDR3 is TGCAGTGCTCGCCCCCTAGCGGGAACCTACAATGAGCAGTTCTTC. The genes are TRBV20-1 and TRBJ2-1, with 9 bases lining up with TRBD2. This CDR3 spans 15 amino acids. Germline CDR1 and CDR2: DFQATT and SNEGSKA (reference sequence). Trimming removed 5 bases from V and 2 bases from J; junction bases left unmatched: 7.

In this sample, this clonotype turned up a few times. The rearrangement uses TRBV5-1 and TRBJ2-5; TRBD2 might be the D (6 bases). The V end was cut by 4 bases, the J end by 5 bases, with 15 bases between. The CDR3 totals 14 residues. Germline V gene data show CDR1 as SGHRS and CDR2 as YFSETQ. This CDR3 reads CASSPLTSWETQYF. The CDR3 nucleotides read TGCGCCAGCAGCCCTCTGACTAGTTGGGAGACCCAGTACTTC.